This record looks at one TCR beta chain sequence and its context. The sample originates from a study of blood T cell repertoires in COVID-19. Study at large: Material from acute and convalescent COVID-19 was sourced from the United States, Italy and Spain.

The CDR3 has 15 amino acids. From germline, CDR1 is GTSNPN and CDR2 SVGIG (reference sequence). Germline trimming cut 1 base from V and 7 bases from J; bases unmatched to any gene: 6. TCRdb's table, derived via immunoSEQ multiplex PCR, lists solely in-frame clones and lacks some. The table shows over 130,000 clones, with 85% to 90% occurring only once. The sequence derives from a human donor in a cohort sampled during active COVID-19. The sample comprised peripheral blood. The chain employs TRBV30 and TRBJ1-6; 8 nucleotides line up with TRBD1. The CDR3 loop reads CAWSATGARNSPLHF. As DNA, the CDR3 is TGTGCCTGGAGTGCGACAGGGGCTCGAAATTCACCCCTCCACTTT.